The rows below give T cell receptor beta chains drawn from one sample of a study of blood T cell repertoires in COVID-19. Repertoires were generated with immunoSEQ multiplex PCR, while TCRdb's copy carries only in-frame clones and drops some. This table has approximately 150,000 clones, 80% to 90% appearing once. The sequenced sample was PBMCs or T cells enriched from blood (not recorded which). These receptors were obtained from a woman between 50 and 59 years old with acute COVID-19. The CDR3 runs from the conserved cysteine through the conserved F or W. D genes are given only for firm matches. Clone size is shown for a subset of rows, as once, few, many or a class of expanded clone.

clone_size d_call j_call v_call cdr3_nt cdr3_aa
. TRBD1 TRBJ2-7 TRBV6-5 TGTGCCAGCCGGGACAGGGGACCCTACGAGCAGTACTTC CASRDRGPYEQYF
once . TRBJ2-7 TRBV7-2 TGTGCCAGCAGCTTAGTGGGCTACCACGAGCAGTACTTC CASSLVGYHEQYF
. . TRBJ1-1 TRBV7-9 TGTGCCAGCAGCTTACGGGGGGCCGGGACTGAAGCTTTCTTT CASSLRGAGTEAFF
. . TRBJ1-2 TRBV29-1 TGCAGCGTCCTTCCTGGGGCGGCGAGCTATGGCTACACCTTC CSVLPGAASYGYTF
. . TRBJ1-1 TRBV5-1 TGCGCCAGCAGCTTGGCAGGCCAGGGCACTGAAGCTTTCTTT CASSLAGQGTEAFF
. TRBD1 TRBJ1-3 TRBV29-1 TGCAGCGCAGAAAAGGGCCCCGGGACAGGGCTCTCTGGAAACACCATATATTTT CSAEKGPGTGLSGNTIYF
. TRBD1 TRBJ1-4 TRBV5-5 TGTGCCAGCAGCGCCCAGACAGGGTTGGGTGAAAAACTGTTTTTT CASSAQTGLGEKLFF
. TRBD1 TRBJ2-3 TRBV18 TGTGCCAGCTCAGTTCCTACCGGGACAGGACTCACAGATACGCAGTATTTT CASSVPTGTGLTDTQYF
medium-sized . TRBJ2-3 TRBV11-3 TGTGCCAGCAGCTTAAGTAGAACAGATACGCAGTATTTT CASSLSRTDTQYF
. TRBD2 TRBJ2-1 TRBV5-3 TGTGCCAGAAGCTCTCCGGGACTAGCGGGAGGGCCGGACAATGAGCAGTTCTTC CARSSPGLAGGPDNEQFF